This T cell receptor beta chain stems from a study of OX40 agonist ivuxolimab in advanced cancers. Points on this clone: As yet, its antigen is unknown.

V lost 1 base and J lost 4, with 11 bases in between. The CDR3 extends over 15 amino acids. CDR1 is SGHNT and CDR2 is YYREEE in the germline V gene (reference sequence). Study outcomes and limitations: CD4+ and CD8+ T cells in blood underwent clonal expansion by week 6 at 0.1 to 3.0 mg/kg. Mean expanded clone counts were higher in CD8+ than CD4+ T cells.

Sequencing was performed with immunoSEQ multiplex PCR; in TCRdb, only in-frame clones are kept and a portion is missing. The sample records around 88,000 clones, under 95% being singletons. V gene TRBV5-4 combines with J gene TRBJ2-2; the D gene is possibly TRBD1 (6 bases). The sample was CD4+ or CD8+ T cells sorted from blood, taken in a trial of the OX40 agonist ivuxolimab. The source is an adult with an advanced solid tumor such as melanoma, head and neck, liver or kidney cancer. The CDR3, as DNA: TGTGCCAGCAGCTTGACAGGGCATGTCACCGGGGAGCTGTTTTTT. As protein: CASSLTGHVTGELFF.